Each of the 22 T cell receptor beta chains below was sequenced from the same sample in a study of blood T cell repertoires in COVID-19. TCRdb keeps only in-frame clones here, not all; method: immunoSEQ multiplex PCR. There are 150,000 to 200,000 clones in the sample; around 93% occur only once, and around 4.6% lies in the top ten. Material: peripheral blood. These receptors were collected from a woman between 45 and 60 years old with acute or convalescent COVID-19.

This chain links TRBV7-9 with TRBJ1-1; D is unresolved. CDR3 size: 13 residues. Per germline, CDR1 SEHNR and CDR2 FQNEAQ (reference sequence). V lost 1 base and J lost 6, with 9 bases in between. CDR3 nucleotides: TGTGCCAGCAGCTTAGGGTCTGGAGCTGAAGCTTTCTTT. It encodes CASSLGSGAEAFF.

J is TRBJ1-6 and V is TRBV28, with 7 positions matching TRBD1. CDR3 length: 17 amino acids. The trim removed 5 bases at V and 9 bases at J, leaving 16 bases unmatched. Germline V gene data show CDR1 as MDHEN and CDR2 as SYDVKM. The CDR3 DNA sequence: TGTGCCAGCAGTCCTACCTTCAGGGGGTCCTTGGCTTCACCCCTCCACTTT. Protein: CASSPTFRGSLASPLHF.

The rearrangement joins TRBV3-1 (or the pseudogene TRBV3-2) to TRBJ2-1; 12 bases fit TRBD2. V shed 7 bases and J 6 bases; nucleotides not matched to a gene: 7. The CDR3 runs to 15 residues. Germline CDR1 is LGHDT and CDR2 is YNNKEL (reference sequence). The CDR3 bases are TGTGCCAGCACCCCGACTAGCGGGAGCTCCAATGAGCAGTTCTTC. Protein product: CASTPTSGSSNEQFF.

V gene TRBV4-2 combines with J gene TRBJ1-2; D gene ambiguous. The CDR3 length is 15 residues. Per the germline V gene, CDR1 is LGHNA and CDR2 is YNFKEQ. V was shortened by 4 bases and J by 5 bases, with 17 bases between the two germline ends. CDR3 region: CASSPERNGLYGYTF. In nucleotides, the CDR3 is TGTGCCAGCAGCCCCGAAAGGAATGGACTTTATGGCTACACCTTC.

V usage is TRBV5-1 and J usage is TRBJ1-6; no reliable D call. The CDR3 extends over 15 amino acids. Trimming took 0 bases from V and 9 from J, leaving 13 bases between them. CDR1 SGHRS and CDR2 YFSETQ come from the germline V gene. Written as DNA, the CDR3 is TGCGCCAGCAGCTTGGTCGGAGGGTCCACTTCACCCCTCCACTTT. Its translation is CASSLVGGSTSPLHF.

The rearrangement uses TRBV28 and TRBJ2-3; TRBD2 agrees at 8 bases. This CDR3 region has 14 residues. V trimming: 4 bases; J trimming: 5 bases; junction bases outside the gene matches: 5. Germline CDR1 reads MDHEN; CDR2 reads SYDVKM. CDR3 sequence reads: CASSSAGVQDTQYF. CDR3 nucleotide sequence: TGTGCCAGCAGTTCAGCGGGAGTCCAAGATACGCAGTATTTT.

The V call is TRBV28, the J call TRBJ1-5, with unresolved D. The CDR3 runs 12 residues. Trimming left V 1 base short and J 7 bases short, with 5 bases between. The germline V gene encodes CDR1 MDHEN and CDR2 SYDVKM. In DNA, the CDR3 is TGTGCCAGCAGTTTATCCAAACAGCCCCAGCATTTT. This translates into CASSLSKQPQHF.

The rearrangement links TRBV12-3 or TRBV12-4 to TRBJ1-2, with TRBD1 as a possible D gene (5 bases). The V end lost 3 bases, the J end lost 8 bases, and 13 bases lay between the germline ends. The CDR3 length is 13 residues. CDR3 nucleotide sequence: TGTGCCAGCAGTTTTAGGGGCCACCCGGGCTACACCTTC. It translates to CASSFRGHPGYTF.

The gene calls are TRBV2 and TRBJ2-7; tentatively, D is TRBD1 (7 bases). The CDR3 extends over 16 amino acids. From germline, CDR1 is SNHLY and CDR2 FYNNEI. V was trimmed by 0 bases and J by 4 bases, leaving 16 bases between them. CDR3 nucleotide sequence: TGTGCCAGCAGTGAAGCGCTGGAGGGGGCTCTGTACGAGCAGTACTTC. Translated, it gives CASSEALEGALYEQYF.

The chain recombines TRBV29-1 with TRBJ2-1; 13 bases are a match to TRBD2. CDR1 and CDR2 (germline): SQVTM, ANQGSEA. Trimming at V came to 6 bases and at J to 7 bases, leaving 18 bases not matched to a gene. The CDR3 is made up of 18 amino acids. CDR3 DNA sequence: TGCAGCGTGCCTGGGACTAGCGGGACTGTGTATAATGGTAATGAGCAGTTCTTC. Encoded protein: CSVPGTSGTVYNGNEQFF.

This chain links TRBV19 with TRBJ2-1, with 10 bases that match TRBD2. Looked up from germline, CDR1 is LNHDA and CDR2 is SQIVND (reference sequence). The CDR3 totals 16 residues. Germline trimming cut 4 bases from V and 6 bases from J; bases unmatched to any gene: 9. CDR3 loop: CASSNPSSGGPNEQFF. The CDR3 DNA reads as TGTGCCAGTAGTAACCCCAGTAGCGGGGGGCCCAATGAGCAGTTCTTC.

The rearrangement links TRBV6-5 to TRBJ1-6, with D perhaps matching TRBD1 (5 bases). The germline V gene has CDR1 MNHEY and CDR2 SVGAGI. CDR3 size: 14 residues. The germline V and J ends were trimmed by 6 bases and 8 bases, with 14 bases remaining between them. CDR3 sequence reads: CASRATGVYSPLHF. In DNA form, the CDR3 reads TGTGCCAGCAGAGCTACGGGGGTTTATTCACCCCTCCACTTT.

The chain combines TRBV5-1 with TRBJ2-1; D unclear. CDR1 is SGHRS, CDR2 YFSETQ, per germline. CDR3 length: 15 residues. V lost 0 bases and J lost 10, with 17 bases in between. The CDR3 DNA reads as TGCGCCAGCAGCTTGGGATTGGGCCGCCTCAAGGAGCAGTTCTTC. Its translation is CASSLGLGRLKEQFF.

The chain carries TRBV18 and TRBJ2-5, with D perhaps matching TRBD2 (6 bases). The CDR3 extends over 16 amino acids. Germline V gene lookup returns CDR1 KGHSH and CDR2 LQKENI. Trimming took 0 bases from V and 5 from J, leaving 16 bases between them. In DNA, the CDR3 is TGTGCCAGCTCACCACCCCCCGGGAGCAGTGGGGAGACCCAGTACTTC. Translation gives CASSPPPGSSGETQYF.

This chain links TRBV29-1 with TRBJ1-3; the D gene is possibly TRBD1 (5 bases). In germline, CDR1 is SQVTM, CDR2 ANQGSEA. The CDR3 length is 13 residues. Trimming removed 4 bases from V and 1 base from J, with 8 bases in between. The CDR3 region is CSVVRGSGNTIYF. The CDR3 region has the DNA TGCAGCGTTGTTCGGGGGTCTGGAAACACCATATATTTT.

The V and J genes are TRBV3-1 (or the pseudogene TRBV3-2) and TRBJ1-1; no clear D gene. The V end lost 4 bases, the J end lost 0 bases, and 9 bases lay between the germline ends. The CDR3 sequence is 14 residues long. Germline values: CDR1 LGHDT, CDR2 YNNKEL (reference sequence). CDR3 protein: CASSLTTMNTEAFF. CDR3 DNA sequence: TGTGCCAGCAGCCTGACGACTATGAACACTGAAGCTTTCTTT.

The chain employs TRBV28 and TRBJ1-2; TRBD1 might be the D (6 bases). Germline assignment: CDR1 MDHEN and CDR2 SYDVKM. This CDR3 is built from 16 residues. V gave up 4 bases and J gave up 0 bases, with 15 bases separating them. CDR3 amino acids: CASSSAGGAANYGYTF. Here the CDR3 DNA reads TGTGCCAGCAGTTCCGCGGGGGGGGCAGCTAACTATGGCTACACCTTC.

The V call is TRBV11-2, the J call TRBJ1-4; possibly TRBD1 for D (5 bases). V lost 5 bases and J lost 1, with 8 bases in between. CDR3 size: 14 residues. In germline, CDR1 is SGHAT, CDR2 FQNNGV. This CDR3 is CASSRGLTNEKLFF. The CDR3 DNA is TGTGCCAGCAGCCGGGGGTTAACTAATGAAAAACTGTTTTTT.

CDR3 residues: CASSPLMTGGSYNEQFF. Written as DNA, the CDR3 is TGTGCCAGCAGTCCCCTAATGACAGGGGGTTCCTACAATGAGCAGTTCTTC. J is TRBJ2-1 and V is TRBV27; 9 bases match TRBD1. The V gene's germline CDR1 is MNHEY and CDR2 SMNVEV (reference sequence). The length of the CDR3 is 17 residues. V dropped 5 bases and J dropped 1; count of bases not matched to a gene: 9.

V usage is TRBV7-2 and J usage is TRBJ2-7; tentatively, D is TRBD2 (6 bases). The CDR3 totals 15 residues. V lost 6 bases to trimming and J lost 2 bases, with 17 bases between them. Germline values: CDR1 SGHTA, CDR2 FQGNSA. The CDR3 protein is CASRFSREATYEQYF. In nucleotides, the CDR3 is TGTGCCAGCAGGTTTTCGAGGGAGGCCACCTACGAGCAGTACTTC.

The chain joins TRBV9 to TRBJ2-3; 14 bases match TRBD2. Looked up from germline, CDR1 is SGDLS and CDR2 is YYNGEE. There are 16 residues in the CDR3. After removal of 5 bases from V and 2 bases from J, the junction contained 4 bases not matched to a gene. The CDR3 DNA follows: TGTGCCAGCAGTAGGACTAGCGGGGGGCCCACAGATACGCAGTATTTT. Protein sequence: CASSRTSGGPTDTQYF.

This clone appeared once. V and J are TRBV25-1 and TRBJ2-7; D is perhaps TRBD2 (5 bases). The CDR3 length is 14 residues. Germline V gene data show CDR1 as MGHDK and CDR2 as SYGVNS. V was trimmed by 2 bases and J by 5 bases, leaving 13 bases between them. CDR3 amino acids: CASSETRYTHEQYF. The CDR3 DNA follows: TGTGCCAGCAGTGAAACTAGATACACGCACGAGCAGTACTTC.